Each of the 29 T cell receptor beta chains below was sequenced from the same sample in a study of blood T cell repertoires in COVID-19. Measured with immunoSEQ multiplex PCR; TCRdb has only the in-frame clones, and not every one. Among around 140,000 clones listed, approximately 84% were seen once. Material for sequencing was peripheral blood. The receptors were gathered from a human donor in a cohort sampled during active COVID-19.

The chain recombines TRBV19 with TRBJ1-1; D is perhaps TRBD1 (5 bases). This CDR3 has 14 residues. V was cut by 3 bases and J by 5 bases, with 13 bases left in between. CDR1 LNHDA and CDR2 SQIVND come from the germline V gene (reference sequence). The CDR3 DNA follows: TGTGCCAGTAGTATCAGCAGGGATCGGACTGAAGCTTTCTTT. Protein product: CASSISRDRTEAFF.

This clone was observed at least ten times. V gene TRBV28 combines with J gene TRBJ2-7; 11 nucleotides line up with TRBD2. V shed 0 bases and J 4 bases; nucleotides not matched to a gene: 11. Germline V gene lookup returns CDR1 MDHEN and CDR2 SYDVKM. The CDR3 consists of 18 residues. This chain's CDR3 is CASSLCTSGRLQGYEQYV. CDR3 DNA: TGTGCCAGCAGTTTATGCACTAGCGGGAGACTACAAGGGTACGAGCAGTACGTC.

This clone was seen more than once but under ten times. The V call is TRBV10-1, the J call TRBJ2-7; 15 positions agree with TRBD2. V trimming: 7 bases; J trimming: 7 bases; junction bases outside the gene matches: 8. Germline CDR1 and CDR2: WNHNN and SYGVQD (reference sequence). The length of the CDR3 is 15 residues. This chain's CDR3 is CASKGLAGGLREQYV. CDR3 bases: TGCGCCAGCAAAGGACTAGCGGGAGGGCTAAGAGAGCAGTACGTC.

The V and J genes are TRBV7-2 and TRBJ2-3; 12 bases map to TRBD2. V was pared by 6 bases and J by 1 base, with 8 bases of the junction left unmatched. CDR1 and CDR2 (germline): SGHTA, FQGNSA. The CDR3 sequence is 17 residues long. The CDR3 DNA sequence: TGTGCCAGCAGACCTAGCGGGAGGGCCTTGGGCACAGATACGCAGTATTTT. This sequence encodes CASRPSGRALGTDTQYF.

This clone was observed a single time. The CDR3 bases are TGTGCCAGTAGTACCCAGGGGCGAAGTAGTGAAAAACTGTTTTTT. Encoded protein: CASSTQGRSSEKLFF. The chain is built from TRBV19 and TRBJ1-4, with D perhaps TRBD1 (6 bases). Trimming shortened V by 4 bases and J by 7 bases, and 16 bases separated the two germline ends. This CDR3 comprises 15 residues. Germline CDR1 LNHDA, CDR2 SQIVND (reference sequence).

This chain links TRBV7-2 with TRBJ2-1; 7 bases are shared with TRBD2. CDR3 length: 16 amino acids. Germline CDR1 SGHTA, CDR2 FQGNSA. With 1 base clipped from V and 1 base from J, the junction kept 4 bases outside the gene matches. The CDR3 is CASSLVRLASYNEQFF. The CDR3 DNA follows: TGTGCCAGCAGCTTAGTCCGACTAGCTTCCTACAATGAGCAGTTCTTC.

V usage is TRBV11-2 and J usage is TRBJ2-1; 8 nucleotides align to TRBD2. Germline assignment: CDR1 SGHAT and CDR2 FQNNGV. This CDR3 comprises 14 residues. Trimming at V came to 5 bases and at J to 6 bases, leaving 6 bases not matched to a gene. The CDR3 nucleotides read TGTGCCAGCAGCCAGAGACTAGCGACCAATGAGCAGTTCTTC. Amino acids: CASSQRLATNEQFF.

The V and J genes are TRBV29-1 and TRBJ2-7, with 8 bases matching TRBD1. Germline CDR1 SQVTM, CDR2 ANQGSEA. J was trimmed by 4 bases and V by 4 bases; bases with no gene match: 6. The CDR3 is made up of 13 amino acids. Written as DNA, the CDR3 is TGCAGCGTTGCTCAGGGGGCGGAATACGAGCAGTACTTC. Protein: CSVAQGAEYEQYF.

This clone has just one count. The genes are TRBV3-1 (or the pseudogene TRBV3-2) and TRBJ1-1; no clear D gene. The CDR3 is made up of 14 amino acids. Germline loops: CDR1 LGHDT, CDR2 YNNKEL (reference sequence). Trimming shortened V by 4 bases and J by 1 base, and 10 bases separated the two germline ends. The CDR3 bases are TGTGCCAGCAGCCCCCTCCTGGCGAACACTGAAGCTTTCTTT. It codes for CASSPLLANTEAFF.

This clone was recorded a few times. The chain combines TRBV6-6 with TRBJ2-7; possible D gene TRBD1, 5 bases. Germline V lookup: CDR1 MNHNY, CDR2 SVGAGI (reference sequence). The CDR3 is made up of 14 amino acids. V lost 3 bases to trimming and J lost 7 bases, with 16 bases between them. The CDR3 region has the DNA TGTGCCAGCAGTTATCAGGGTATCCAGGGAGAGCAGTACGTC. Translated: CASSYQGIQGEQYV.

The CDR3 DNA follows: TGTGCCAGCAGCTTCCGTAAGGCGGGAGGGCTCTGCGAGCAGTACGTC. Its protein product is CASSFRKAGGLCEQYV. V is TRBV7-9 and J is TRBJ2-7; 9 bases align to TRBD2. Germline V CDR1 and CDR2: SEHNR, FQNEAQ (reference sequence). V shed 3 bases and J 6 bases; nucleotides not matched to a gene: 12. This CDR3 is built from 16 residues.

The chain links TRBV24-1 to TRBJ1-2; D perhaps matches TRBD1 (6 bases). The CDR3 contains 13 residues. Trimming cost V 3 bases and J 7 bases, with 11 bases left between them. Germline V gene lookup returns CDR1 KGHDR and CDR2 SFDVKD. Here the CDR3 reads CATSDKGVGGYTF. The CDR3 DNA reads as TGTGCCACCAGTGATAAGGGGGTCGGTGGCTACACCTTC.

This clone was detected only once. This sequence joins TRBV3-1 (or the pseudogene TRBV3-2) and TRBJ2-1; no definite D call. The CDR3 spans 11 residues. Trimming left V 3 bases short and J 10 bases short, with 7 bases between. Germline CDR1 reads LGHDT; CDR2 reads YNNKEL (reference sequence). CDR3 nucleotide sequence: TGTGCCAGCAGCCATAGTCGGGAGCAGTTCTTC. Translated, it gives CASSHSREQFF.

This chain links TRBV9 with TRBJ1-5, with D maybe TRBD1 (6 bases). The CDR3 contains 13 residues. CDR1 and CDR2 (germline): SGDLS, YYNGEE. V lost 3 bases and J 3 bases, leaving 7 bases between the germline ends. CDR3 sequence reads: CASSGGPNQPQHF. The CDR3 nucleotides read TGTGCCAGCAGCGGGGGGCCCAATCAGCCCCAGCATTTT.

V usage is TRBV7-2 and J usage is TRBJ1-6, with D possibly matching TRBD1 (6 bases). The germline V gene has CDR1 SGHTA and CDR2 FQGNSA. Trimming shortened V by 5 bases and J by 9 bases, and 20 bases separated the two germline ends. This CDR3 region has 16 residues. CDR3 DNA: TGTGCCAGCAGCCAATTCTCGAACAGGGCGGGTTCACCCCTCCACTTT. Translation gives CASSQFSNRAGSPLHF.

The gene calls are TRBV5-5 and TRBJ2-5; 7 bases map to TRBD1. The CDR3 totals 15 residues. The V and J ends lost 3 bases and 1 base, in that order; junction bases with no gene match: 6. Germline V gene sequence: CDR1 SGHKS, CDR2 YYEKEE (reference sequence). CDR3 in amino acids: CASSSTPGGQETQYF. DNA for the CDR3: TGTGCCAGCAGCTCGACCCCAGGGGGCCAAGAGACCCAGTACTTC.

The chain combines TRBV7-3 with TRBJ2-5, with 7 bases fitting TRBD2. The CDR3 has 13 amino acids. V trimming: 5 bases; J trimming: 1 base; junction bases outside the gene matches: 1. Germline V gene sequence: CDR1 SGHTA, CDR2 FQGTGA. The CDR3 bases are TGTGCCAGCAGCGGGGGGGTCCAAGAGACCCAGTACTTC. The encoded protein is CASSGGVQETQYF.

The chain recombines TRBV5-6 with TRBJ2-7; possible D gene TRBD1, 6 bases. Germline CDR1 and CDR2: SGHDT and YYEEEE. V was cut by 4 bases and J by 7 bases, with 9 bases left in between. The CDR3 has 11 amino acids. Here the CDR3 DNA reads TGTGCCAGCAGCAGGGGGTGGGAGCAGTACGTC. The encoded protein is CASSRGWEQYV.

The chain has TRBV7-7 and TRBJ2-2, with 12 bases identical to TRBD2. After removal of 4 bases from V and 6 bases from J, the junction contained 3 bases not matched to a gene. The CDR3 has 15 amino acids. Germline loops: CDR1 SSHAT, CDR2 FNYEAQ (reference sequence). CDR3 sequence (DNA): TGTGCCAGCAGCTCGACTAGCGGGAGTCCCGGGGAGCTGTTTTTT. Protein: CASSSTSGSPGELFF.

The chain has TRBV18 and TRBJ2-6, with TRBD2 matching over 13 bases. V dropped 8 bases and J dropped 3; count of bases not matched to a gene: 7. The CDR3 runs to 17 residues. Germline V lookup: CDR1 KGHSH, CDR2 LQKENI. DNA of the CDR3: TGTGCCAGCCCCACGACTAGCGGGAGGTATGGGGCCAACGTCCTGACTTTC. This sequence encodes CASPTTSGRYGANVLTF.

The rearrangement joins TRBV5-1 to TRBJ2-5; no firm D call. Trimming cost V 5 bases and J 5 bases, with 7 bases left between them. Per germline, CDR1 SGHRS and CDR2 YFSETQ. This CDR3 has 11 residues. The CDR3 sequence is CASSSTETQYF. CDR3 DNA sequence: TGCGCCAGCAGTAGTACGGAGACCCAGTACTTC. Looking up the rest from reference TRBV5-1 and TRBJ2-5 gives the full variable domain: KAGVTQTPRYLIKTRGQQVTLSCSPISGHRSVSWYQQTPGQGLQFLFEYFSETQRNKGNFPGRFSGRQFSNSRSEMNVSTLELGDSALYLCASSSTETQYFGPGTRLLVL.

This CDR3 reads CASSFRQAGNTEAFF. In DNA form, the CDR3 reads TGCGCCAGCAGCTTTCGACAGGCCGGGAACACTGAAGCTTTCTTT. The J gene is TRBJ1-1, the V gene TRBV5-1; possibly TRBD1 for D (6 bases). Trimming stripped 2 bases from V and 1 base from J, with 12 bases between. Germline-derived CDR1 and CDR2 are SGHRS and YFSETQ. This CDR3 is 15 amino acids long.

This chain connects TRBV18 to TRBJ1-2; 7 nucleotides match TRBD1. CDR3 length: 15 residues. Germline V gene sequence: CDR1 KGHSH, CDR2 LQKENI. V lost 6 bases, J lost 3 bases, and 10 bases stayed unmatched. The chain's CDR3 is CASSPTGSGDYGYTF. DNA of the CDR3: TGTGCCAGCTCCCCGACAGGGTCGGGGGACTATGGCTACACCTTC.

V and J are TRBV5-6 and TRBJ1-5; the D is unclear. The CDR3 covers 15 residues. CDR1 and CDR2 from the germline V gene are SGHDT and YYEEEE. The V end lost 2 bases, the J end lost 0 bases, and 9 bases lay between the germline ends. The CDR3 reads CASSLSLYSNQPQHF. The CDR3, as DNA: TGTGCCAGCAGCTTAAGCCTATATAGCAATCAGCCCCAGCATTTT.

The V call is TRBV9, the J call TRBJ2-3, with TRBD2 as a possible D gene (6 bases). The V gene's germline CDR1 is SGDLS and CDR2 YYNGEE. Trimming cost V 4 bases and J 3 bases, with 18 bases left between them. The CDR3 has 16 residues. CDR3: CASSFSQRVVTDTQYF. The CDR3 coding sequence is TGTGCCAGCAGCTTTTCCCAGCGGGTCGTTACAGATACGCAGTATTTT.

This rearrangement joins TRBV5-8 to TRBJ2-5; tentative D call: TRBD2 (6 bases). Germline assignment: CDR1 SGHTS and CDR2 YDEGEE. The CDR3 extends over 17 amino acids. With 0 bases removed from V and 1 base from J, the gap between germline ends came to 16 bases. In nucleotides, the CDR3 is TGTGCCAGCAGCTTGGGGGCTCGCGCGGGGAGCCAAGAGACCCAGTACTTC. Translated, it gives CASSLGARAGSQETQYF. Using reference TRBV5-8 and TRBJ2-5 for the parts outside the CDR3, the full variable domain is EAGVTQSPTHLIKTRGQQATLRCSPISGHTSVYWYQQALGLGLQFLLWYDEGEERNRGNFPPRFSGRQFPNYSSELNVNALELEDSALYLCASSLGARAGSQETQYFGPGTRLLVL.

This chain joins TRBV7-9 and TRBJ1-2, with a possible D match to TRBD1 (5 bases). Trimming took 8 bases from V and 4 from J, leaving 17 bases between them. The V gene's germline CDR1 is SEHNR and CDR2 FQNEAQ (reference sequence). The CDR3 consists of 14 residues. DNA for the CDR3: TGTGCCAGCGGCGGGGACGGGACGGGCTATGGCTACACCTTC. It codes for CASGGDGTGYGYTF.

A word on this clone: One end of the junction is discordant with germline, which a read error may explain. The chain couples TRBV7-7 to TRBJ1-5, with D perhaps TRBD1 (5 bases). CDR3 size: 20 residues. Germline CDR1 and CDR2: SSHAT and FNYEAQ (reference sequence). The CDR3 nucleotides read TGTGCTAGCAGCTTAGTTTGGGGGGACCCTATTCCTGTTAGCAATCAGCCCCAGCATTTT. It codes for CASSLVWGDPIPVSNQPQHF.

The V gene is TRBV5-1, the J gene TRBJ1-6; 8 nucleotides match TRBD1. The V segment lost 4 bases and the J segment 7 bases; nucleotides outside the gene matches: 13. The germline V gene has CDR1 SGHRS and CDR2 YFSETQ. CDR3 length: 17 residues. The DNA for the CDR3 is TGCGCCAGCAGCCTTATATTCGGTACAGGGGGAAATTCACCCCTCCACTTT. Protein product: CASSLIFGTGGNSPLHF. Drawing the rest from reference TRBV5-1 and TRBJ1-6, the complete variable domain is KAGVTQTPRYLIKTRGQQVTLSCSPISGHRSVSWYQQTPGQGLQFLFEYFSETQRNKGNFPGRFSGRQFSNSRSEMNVSTLELGDSALYLCASSLIFGTGGNSPLHFGNGTRLTVT.